These 27 T cell receptor beta chains originate from one sample sequenced in a study of blood T cell repertoires in COVID-19. Sequencing used immunoSEQ multiplex PCR; TCRdb keeps in-frame clones, though not all of them. Of over 100,000 clones listed, 75% to 95% are singletons. The specimen sequenced was peripheral blood. The receptors were sampled from a man younger than 35 with acute or convalescent COVID-19.

This chain links TRBV9 with TRBJ1-4; D not resolved. Germline CDR1 and CDR2: SGDLS and YYNGEE. The CDR3 has 15 residues. The V and J ends lost 1 base and 6 bases respectively, with 13 bases between them. The CDR3 here is CASSVRGRGDEKLFF. CDR3 in DNA: TGTGCCAGCAGCGTACGGGGTCGCGGGGATGAAAAACTGTTTTTT.

The CDR3: CASSPRQGSSPLHF. The CDR3 nucleotides are TGTGCCAGCAGCCCTCGACAGGGTTCTTCACCCCTCCACTTT. V usage is TRBV6-6 and J usage is TRBJ1-6; 7 bases map to TRBD1. The CDR3 runs 14 residues. V trimming: 6 bases; J trimming: 9 bases; junction bases outside the gene matches: 8. The germline V gene encodes CDR1 MNHNY and CDR2 SVGAGI (reference sequence).

This rearrangement joins TRBV2 to TRBJ1-1; the D gene is possibly TRBD1 (5 bases). V was clipped by 4 bases and J by 2 bases, with 11 bases between them. The CDR3 loop spans 14 amino acids. Germline values: CDR1 SNHLY, CDR2 FYNNEI. CDR3 loop: CASSAGSLNTEAFF. The CDR3 nucleotides are TGTGCCAGCAGTGCAGGGTCCCTAAACACTGAAGCTTTCTTT.

As for this clone: The sample carries other DNA sequences with the same CDR3. The chain has TRBV5-1 and TRBJ1-1, with D uncertain. Germline V gives CDR1 SGHRS, CDR2 YFSETQ. CDR3 length: 14 amino acids. The V end was cut by 2 bases, the J end by 0 bases, with 8 bases between. CDR3 region: CASSLVVMNTEAFF. CDR3 DNA sequence: TGCGCCAGCAGCTTAGTAGTGATGAACACTGAAGCTTTCTTT.

The chain uses TRBV6-5 and TRBJ1-5; 11 nucleotides agree with TRBD1. The CDR3 runs 14 residues. V trimming: 6 bases; J trimming: 6 bases; junction bases outside the gene matches: 4. CDR1 and CDR2 (germline): MNHEY, SVGAGI. The CDR3 DNA reads as TGTGCCAGCAGGGGACAGGGGGGCGCTCAGCCCCAGCATTTT. Protein product: CASRGQGGAQPQHF.

This clone was counted a single time. The chain carries TRBV24-1 and TRBJ1-1, with 8 bases that match TRBD1. The V and J ends lost 4 bases and 7 bases, in that order; junction bases with no gene match: 4. CDR1 KGHDR and CDR2 SFDVKD come from the germline V gene. The CDR3 totals 13 residues. The CDR3 loop reads CATSDPTGGEAFF. Here the CDR3 DNA reads TGTGCCACCAGTGACCCTACAGGGGGTGAAGCTTTCTTT.

Here the CDR3 reads CATSGKREGPTGELFF. The CDR3 bases are TGTGCCACCAGCGGGAAGCGGGAGGGCCCCACCGGGGAGCTGTTTTTT. This rearrangement joins TRBV15 to TRBJ2-2, with 10 bases fitting TRBD2. Trimming at V came to 5 bases and at J to 4 bases, leaving 7 bases not matched to a gene. Germline-derived CDR1 and CDR2 are LNHNV and YYDKDF (reference sequence). This CDR3 region has 16 residues.

This clone has just one count. V and J are TRBV2 and TRBJ2-3; 12 bases fit TRBD2. Germline V CDR1 and CDR2: SNHLY, FYNNEI. V lost 10 bases to trimming and J lost 3 bases; unmatched junction nucleotides: 5. CDR3 length: 14 residues. CDR3 sequence: CATQGLAGTDTQYF. Here the CDR3 DNA reads TGTGCCACCCAGGGACTAGCGGGTACAGATACGCAGTATTTT.

This chain uses TRBV5-6 with TRBJ1-3; 7 nucleotides match TRBD1. The germline gives CDR1 SGHDT, CDR2 YYEEEE. V gave up 4 bases and J gave up 0 bases; unmatched junction bases: 1. This CDR3 region has 14 residues. CDR3: CASSRDSSGNTIYF. The CDR3 DNA follows: TGTGCCAGCAGCCGGGACAGCTCTGGAAACACCATATATTTT. Complete variable domain (other parts from reference TRBV5-6 and TRBJ1-3): DAGVTQSPTHLIKTRGQQVTLRCSPKSGHDTVSWYQQALGQGPQFIFQYYEEEERQRGNFPDRFSGHQFPNYSSELNVNALLLGDSALYLCASSRDSSGNTIYFGEGSWLTVV.

The rearrangement uses TRBV7-8 and TRBJ1-1; D gene uncertain. Germline V gene data show CDR1 as SGHVS and CDR2 as FQNEAQ. V lost 4 bases to trimming and J lost 0 bases, with 9 bases between them. This CDR3 is 14 amino acids long. For the CDR3, the DNA is TGTGCCAGCAGCTCTTACACCCTGAACACTGAAGCTTTCTTT. Protein: CASSSYTLNTEAFF. The whole variable domain, filled in from reference TRBV7-8 and TRBJ1-1, reads GAGVSQSPRYKVAKRGQDVALRCDPISGHVSLFWYQQALGQGPEFLTYFQNEAQLDKSGLPSDRFFAERPEGSVSTLKIQRTQQEDSAVYLCASSSYTLNTEAFFGQGTRLTVV.

A few counts support this clone. The chain employs TRBV6-5 and TRBJ2-2, with TRBD1 matching 7 bases. V gave up 8 bases and J gave up 2 bases; unmatched junction bases: 5. The CDR3 consists of 14 residues. CDR1 is MNHEY and CDR2 is SVGAGI in the germline V gene. The CDR3 DNA reads TGTGCCAGCCGGGGACAGCTAAACACCGGGGAGCTGTTTTTT. Residues: CASRGQLNTGELFF.

The J gene is TRBJ1-2, the V gene TRBV6-5; the match to TRBD1 covers 7 bases. V lost 8 bases and J lost 5; bases outside the gene matches: 11. The CDR3 extends over 14 amino acids. From germline, CDR1 is MNHEY and CDR2 SVGAGI. The CDR3 spells CASETGPGIYGYTF. CDR3 nucleotides: TGTGCCAGCGAGACAGGGCCGGGAATATATGGCTACACCTTC.

CDR3 DNA sequence: TGTGCCAGCAGCGCGGACACATATAGCAATCAGCCCCAGCATTTT. Its protein is CASSADTYSNQPQHF. V gene TRBV6-5 combines with J gene TRBJ1-5; D is possibly TRBD1 (5 bases). CDR3 length equals 15 residues. Trimming shortened V by 6 bases and J by 0 bases, and 12 bases separated the two germline ends. CDR1 is MNHEY, CDR2 SVGAGI, per germline.

The V gene is TRBV6-1, the J gene TRBJ1-1; 8 bases are shared with TRBD1. With 3 bases clipped from V and 5 bases from J, the junction kept 5 bases outside the gene matches. Germline CDR1 reads MNHNS; CDR2 reads SASEGT. The CDR3 sequence is 14 residues long. CDR3 loop: CASSDNRGWTEAFF. The CDR3 region has the DNA TGTGCCAGCAGTGACAACAGGGGGTGGACTGAAGCTTTCTTT.

The rearrangement joins TRBV19 to TRBJ2-3; 9 bases agree with TRBD2. The junction had 16 bases not matched to a gene; V was cut back by 5 bases and J by 4 bases. The germline V gene encodes CDR1 LNHDA and CDR2 SQIVND (reference sequence). The CDR3 consists of 18 residues. The CDR3 nucleotides read TGTGCCAGTAGTTCCCCTCTCGGGACTAGCTTCCTCGCAGATACGCAGTATTTT. Amino acids: CASSSPLGTSFLADTQYF. The whole variable domain, remainder taken from reference TRBV19 and TRBJ2-3, is DGGITQSPKYLFRKEGQNVTLSCEQNLNHDAMYWYRQDPGQGLRLIYYSQIVNDFQKGDIAEGYSVSREKKESFPLTVTSAQKNPTAFYLCASSSPLGTSFLADTQYFGPGTRLTVL.

The genes are TRBV6-4 and TRBJ2-2; 8 bases are a match to TRBD2. Germline V lookup: CDR1 MRHNA, CDR2 SNTAGT. The CDR3 is 14 residues long. The V segment lost 5 bases and the J segment 1 base; nucleotides outside the gene matches: 0. The CDR3 loop reads CASSSGRNTGELFF. CDR3 nucleotide sequence: TGTGCCAGCAGTAGCGGGAGGAACACCGGGGAGCTGTTTTTT.

The gene calls are TRBV5-1 and TRBJ1-5; 8 nucleotides match TRBD1. The V gene's germline CDR1 is SGHRS and CDR2 YFSETQ. Unmatched junction bases numbered 6, after V lost 3 bases and J lost 7 bases. The CDR3 is 14 residues long. The CDR3 DNA sequence: TGCGCCAGCAGCTCTGGACAGGGCGAACAGCCCCAGCATTTT. Translated, it gives CASSSGQGEQPQHF.

J is TRBJ2-7 and V is TRBV19; 12 bases are shared with TRBD2. The CDR3 loop spans 16 amino acids. Germline-derived CDR1 and CDR2 are LNHDA and SQIVND (reference sequence). The ends lost 4 bases at V and 3 bases at J; junction bases unmatched: 7. Here the CDR3 reads CASSTNRLAGDYEQYF. CDR3 nucleotide sequence: TGTGCCAGTAGTACCAATCGACTAGCGGGGGACTACGAGCAGTACTTC.

In this sample, this clone turned up once. The V and J genes are TRBV6-6 and TRBJ1-4; a possible D gene is TRBD1 (6 bases). Germline V gene data show CDR1 as MNHNY and CDR2 as SVGAGI (reference sequence). This CDR3 is built from 20 residues. V was cut by 6 bases and J by 1 base, with 27 bases left in between. The CDR3 is CASSPPPLRTAGETNEKLFF. CDR3 nucleotides: TGTGCCAGCAGCCCCCCCCCTCTTAGGACAGCGGGGGAAACTAATGAAAAACTGTTTTTT.

This clone has more than one count but fewer than ten. CDR3 nucleotides: TGTGCCAGCAGTGGCACAACATCTGGCTCTGGCTACACCTTC. This codes for CASSGTTSGSGYTF. This rearrangement joins TRBV25-1 to TRBJ1-2; D is uncertain. The CDR3 contains 14 residues. The V end was cut by 4 bases, the J end by 7 bases, with 16 bases between. CDR1 is MGHDK and CDR2 is SYGVNS in the germline V gene.

The CDR3 loop is CASSGGETQYF. CDR3 nucleotides: TGTGCCAGCAGTGGAGGGGAGACCCAGTACTTC. The chain couples TRBV27 to TRBJ2-5; tentative D call: TRBD2 (6 bases). The CDR3 totals 11 residues. Germline V lookup: CDR1 MNHEY, CDR2 SMNVEV (reference sequence). Trimming cost V 5 bases and J 5 bases, with 6 bases left between them.

The chain recombines TRBV29-1 with TRBJ1-3, with 8 bases identical to TRBD1. The germline V gene encodes CDR1 SQVTM and CDR2 ANQGSEA. The CDR3 length is 13 residues. Trimming removed 7 bases from V and 1 base from J; junction bases left unmatched: 3. CDR3: CSAWTGSGNTIYF. CDR3 DNA sequence: TGCAGCGCCTGGACAGGGTCTGGAAACACCATATATTTT.

This chain uses TRBV19 with TRBJ2-1; maybe TRBD2 (6 bases). V gave up 6 bases and J gave up 9 bases, with 15 bases separating them. The CDR3 totals 13 residues. CDR1 is LNHDA and CDR2 is SQIVND in the germline V gene (reference sequence). The CDR3 nucleotides are TGTGCCAGTAGCACCCTCTCTAGCGTTGAGCAGTTCTTC. Protein sequence: CASSTLSSVEQFF.

This clone was detected only a few times. The rearrangement joins TRBV24-1 to TRBJ1-5, with TRBD1 matching 9 bases. The CDR3 has 15 amino acids. Germline assignment: CDR1 KGHDR and CDR2 SFDVKD. Trimming at V came to 5 bases and at J to 3 bases, leaving 4 bases not matched to a gene. CDR3 region: CATSVGTGYNQPQHF. The CDR3 nucleotides read TGTGCCACCAGTGTTGGGACAGGGTACAATCAGCCCCAGCATTTT.

V usage is TRBV5-1 and J usage is TRBJ2-7, with a weak D call TRBD1 (6 bases). The CDR3 has 15 amino acids. V lost 5 bases and J lost 0, with 15 bases in between. Germline V gene data show CDR1 as SGHRS and CDR2 as YFSETQ. DNA for the CDR3: TGCGCCAGCAGGGAAGGGGGTTATAGCTCCTACGAGCAGTACTTC. Protein sequence: CASREGGYSSYEQYF.

The V call is TRBV5-5, the J call TRBJ1-1, with D perhaps matching TRBD1 (6 bases). Looked up from germline, CDR1 is SGHKS and CDR2 is YYEKEE (reference sequence). The CDR3 extends over 10 amino acids. V shed 6 bases and J shed 8 bases, with 8 bases lying between them. The CDR3 coding sequence is TGTGCCAGCATTGGGACAGAAGCTTTCTTT. It codes for CASIGTEAFF. Using reference TRBV5-5 and TRBJ1-1 for the parts outside the CDR3, the full variable domain is DAGVTQSPTHLIKTRGQQVTLRCSPISGHKSVSWYQQVLGQGPQFIFQYYEKEERGRGNFPDRFSARQFPNYSSELNVNALLLGDSALYLCASIGTEAFFGQGTRLTVV.

The CDR3: CASSLERLARRDYNEQFF. The CDR3 coding sequence is TGTGCCAGCAGCTTAGAAAGACTAGCGAGGCGGGACTACAATGAGCAGTTCTTC. The gene calls are TRBV7-9 and TRBJ2-1, with 8 bases aligning to TRBD2. CDR3 length equals 18 residues. Trimming took 1 base from V and 3 from J; bases not matched to a gene: 11. Germline assignment: CDR1 SEHNR and CDR2 FQNEAQ (reference sequence).